Below, 8 T cell receptor beta chains from the same sample are listed, as sequenced in a study of vaccination and CD4 T cells after COVID-19. The treatment was: approximately 9-day PBMC culture with coronavirus spike peptide pools or control peptides (ViraFEST assay). Their cognate antigens are unknown. The Oncomine TCR Beta short-read assay generated sequence data from the DNA of cultured CD4+ T cells. TCRdb recomputed calls from the PCR reads with MiXCR, one row per CDR3 protein. The table records approximately 10,000 distinct CDR3 sequences, roughly 80% of them present only once. Sample: CD4+ T cells from blood, cultured in vitro. These receptors were taken from a human donor who had recovered from COVID-19.

This clonotype was counted a single time. The chain employs TRBV24-1 and TRBJ2-6, with 9 bases matching TRBD2. CDR3 length: 19 amino acids. CDR1 and CDR2 from the germline V gene are KGHDR and SFDVKD. J was trimmed by 2 bases and V by 4 bases; bases with no gene match: 11. CDR3 residues: CATSESASGGWAGANVLTF. The CDR3 DNA follows: TGTGCCACCAGTGAATCGGCGAGCGGGGGGTGGGCTGGGGCCAACGTCCTGACTTTC.

In DNA form, the CDR3 reads TGTGCCAGCAGCTCTTACAGGGCGCGAAGCACTGAAGCTTTCTTT. Its protein is CASSSYRARSTEAFF. The chain has TRBV7-9 and TRBJ1-1, with D perhaps TRBD1 (6 bases). Trimming pared 4 bases from V and 4 bases from J, leaving 16 bases between. The germline gives CDR1 SEHNR, CDR2 FQNEAQ (reference sequence). The CDR3 spans 15 residues.

This clonotype was counted only a few times. CDR3 residues: CASSTPTGGLSNTGELFF. In nucleotides, the CDR3 is TGTGCCAGTAGTACCCCCACAGGGGGCCTATCGAACACCGGGGAGCTGTTTTTT. The V and J genes are TRBV19 and TRBJ2-2; 9 bases agree with TRBD1. The length of the CDR3 is 18 residues. Germline V gene lookup returns CDR1 LNHDA and CDR2 SQIVND (reference sequence). J lost 0 bases, V lost 4 bases, and 9 bases had no gene match.

This clonotype was counted between two and nine times. V is TRBV6-1 and J is TRBJ1-6; 7 bases are a match to TRBD1. Germline V lookup: CDR1 MNHNS, CDR2 SASEGT. The CDR3 has 14 residues. J was trimmed by 11 bases and V by 10 bases; bases with no gene match: 14. The CDR3 DNA sequence: TGTGCCACCAACCCAAGCTACAGGGGCGCACCCCTCCACTTT. Translating gives CATNPSYRGAPLHF.

The rearrangement joins TRBV21-1 to TRBJ1-5; TRBD1 reflects the table's D call only, with no check against the DNA. TRBV21-1 is listed as a pseudogene. This CDR3 is built from 17 residues. In nucleotides, the CDR3 is TGTGCCAGCAGCCTAGGCGGGGGGCGGTTTCACAATCAGCCCCAGCATTTT. Encoded protein: CASSLGGGRFHNQPQHF.

The V gene is TRBV6-2 or TRBV6-3, the J gene TRBJ1-2; no definite D call. Trimming took 6 bases from V and 4 from J, leaving 15 bases between them. Germline CDR1 and CDR2: MNHEY and SVGEGT. This CDR3 is built from 14 residues. DNA of the CDR3: TGTGCCAGCAGAGCCACGGGCTTGGGCTATGGCTACACCTTC. Translation gives CASRATGLGYGYTF.

This CDR3 is CAWSVRNEQFF. CDR3 in DNA: TGTGCCTGGAGTGTACGGAATGAGCAGTTCTTC. V is TRBV30 and J is TRBJ2-1; no clear D gene. Germline V CDR1 and CDR2: GTSNPN, SVGIG (reference sequence). CDR3 length: 11 residues. V was pared by 0 bases and J by 7 bases, with 4 bases between.

This clonotype is judged medium-sized (0.01 to 0.1%). The chain recombines TRBV20-1 with TRBJ1-5, with TRBD1 matching 8 bases. Germline V CDR1 and CDR2: DFQATT, SNEGSKA (reference sequence). The CDR3 extends over 15 amino acids. After removal of 5 bases from V and 2 bases from J, the junction contained 8 bases not matched to a gene. The CDR3 protein is CSAPTGGPGNQPQHF. CDR3 bases: TGCAGTGCTCCTACAGGGGGTCCTGGCAATCAGCCCCAGCATTTT.